Listed below are T cell receptor beta chains from one sample, sequenced in a study of blood T cell repertoires in COVID-19. This table comes from immunoSEQ multiplex PCR, and its TCRdb copy is limited to in-frame clones, with some not included. The table has roughly 140,000 clones, about 88% seen once. The sample was PBMCs or T cells enriched from blood (not recorded which). These receptors originate from a man aged 45 to 65 who had recovered from COVID-19. Each CDR3 is given with its conserved first and last residue. A D gene is named only where the DNA matches it firmly. Clone size is shown for a subset of rows, as once, few, many or a class of expanded clone.

size	V	J	D	CDR3	DNA
.	TRBV10-2	TRBJ2-7	.	CASSPREVDNEQYF	TGCGCCAGCAGTCCCCGCGAGGTCGATAACGAGCAGTACTTC
.	TRBV6-6	TRBJ1-5	TRBD1	CASRKQGQGQPQHF	TGTGCCAGCAGAAAACAGGGGCAAGGGCAGCCCCAGCATTTT
.	TRBV5-4	TRBJ1-3	.	CASSLVLQGGGNTIYF	TGTGCCAGCAGCTTGGTTCTACAGGGTGGCGGAAACACCATATATTTT
.	TRBV18	TRBJ2-3	TRBD1	CASSPDRVADTQYF	TGTGCCAGCTCACCGGACAGGGTAGCAGATACGCAGTATTTT
.	TRBV30	TRBJ1-2	.	CAWNGASRGANYGYTF	TGTGCCTGGAATGGCGCCTCGCGGGGGGCCAACTATGGCTACACCTTC
.	TRBV3-1/TRBV3-2	TRBJ2-2	.	CASSPRTLNTGELFF	TGTGCCAGCAGCCCTCGGACTTTGAACACCGGGGAGCTGTTTTTT
.	TRBV3-1/TRBV3-2	TRBJ2-2	TRBD1	CASSQVQGARELFF	TGTGCCAGCAGCCAAGTTCAGGGGGCACGGGAGCTGTTTTTT
.	TRBV3-1/TRBV3-2	TRBJ1-3	TRBD1	CASSQWDRDSGNTIYF	TGTGCCAGCAGCCAATGGGACAGGGACTCTGGAAACACCATATATTTT
.	TRBV5-1	TRBJ2-7	.	CASSSDMGHYEQYF	TGCGCCAGCAGCTCAGACATGGGACACTACGAGCAGTACTTC
few	TRBV5-1	TRBJ1-1	TRBD1	CASSLPGTGEAFF	TGCGCCAGCAGCTTACCAGGGACAGGAGAAGCTTTCTTT
.	TRBV7-8	TRBJ1-4	.	CASRIGISNEKLFF	TGTGCCAGCAGGATCGGGATTAGTAATGAAAAACTGTTTTTT
once	TRBV6-4	TRBJ2-3	TRBD1	CASSRDRSSTDTQYF	TGTGCCAGCAGCCGGGACAGATCTAGCACAGATACGCAGTATTTT
.	TRBV6-5	TRBJ1-5	TRBD1	CASISGTDSNQPQHF	TGTGCCAGCATCTCCGGGACAGATAGCAATCAGCCCCAGCATTTT
.	TRBV6-6	TRBJ1-1	TRBD1	CASMDRVLIEAFF	TGTGCCAGCATGGACAGGGTATTAATTGAAGCTTTCTTT
.	TRBV19	TRBJ1-5	TRBD1	CASSPGQGNQPQHF	TGTGCCAGTAGTCCAGGACAGGGCAATCAGCCCCAGCATTTT
.	TRBV27	TRBJ2-3	TRBD1	CASRKPGGSPDTQYF	TGTGCCAGCAGGAAACCAGGGGGTAGCCCAGATACGCAGTATTTT
.	TRBV3-1/TRBV3-2	TRBJ1-6	TRBD1	CASSQVSGGDSPLHF	TGTGCCAGCAGCCAAGTCTCAGGGGGCGATTCACCCCTCCACTTT
.	TRBV6-5	TRBJ1-5	.	CASSYGRARANQPQHF	TGTGCCAGCAGTTATGGGAGGGCCAGGGCAAATCAGCCCCAGCATTTT
.	TRBV19	TRBJ1-1	.	CASRREGVTEAFF	TGTGCCAGTAGGAGGGAGGGTGTCACTGAAGCTTTCTTT
.	TRBV5-5	TRBJ2-1	TRBD2	CASSLTTSGGYNEQFF	TGTGCCAGCAGCTTGACGACTAGCGGGGGATACAATGAGCAGTTCTTC
.	TRBV5-5	TRBJ1-5	TRBD1	CASSFDRGGQPQHF	TGTGCCAGCAGCTTCGACAGGGGAGGGCAGCCCCAGCATTTT
.	TRBV5-1	TRBJ2-3	.	CASSLDPTFSTDTQYF	TGCGCCAGCAGCTTGGATCCCACTTTCAGCACAGATACGCAGTATTTT
.	TRBV3-1/TRBV3-2	TRBJ2-7	TRBD1	CATTGQGAYEQYF	TGTGCCACAACGGGACAGGGAGCCTACGAGCAGTACTTC
.	TRBV7-2	TRBJ2-5	TRBD1	CASSSDRGRTQYF	TGTGCCAGCAGCTCTGACAGGGGGCGCACCCAGTACTTC
.	TRBV16	TRBJ2-1	TRBD1	CASSPRQGPYNEQFF	TGTGCCAGCAGCCCCCGACAGGGCCCATACAATGAGCAGTTCTTC
.	TRBV7-9	TRBJ1-2	.	CASSSHQTTYGYTF	TGTGCCAGCAGCTCTCATCAAACCACTTATGGCTACACCTTC
.	TRBV5-6	TRBJ1-1	TRBD1	CASSFLQGALTEAFF	TGTGCCAGCAGCTTCCTACAGGGGGCGCTGACTGAAGCTTTCTTT
.	TRBV4-3	TRBJ2-3	TRBD2	CASSQELAGDTQYF	TGCGCCAGCAGCCAAGAACTAGCGGGAGATACGCAGTATTTT
.	TRBV7-6	TRBJ1-1	.	CASSSLTKKRDTEAFF	TGTGCCAGCAGCTCCCTAACTAAGAAACGGGACACTGAAGCTTTCTTT
once	TRBV6-2/TRBV6-3	TRBJ2-7	.	CASSNRDEQYF	TGTGCCAGCAGCAATCGCGACGAGCAGTACTTC
.	TRBV7-2	TRBJ1-2	.	CASSVQDAGGYTF	TGTGCCAGCAGCGTCCAAGACGCGGGAGGCTACACCTTC
once	TRBV11-2	TRBJ2-7	TRBD1	CASSSRQGNYEQYF	TGTGCCAGCAGCTCTCGACAGGGGAACTACGAGCAGTACTTC
once	TRBV6-5	TRBJ2-1	TRBD2	CASSTGGPSEQFF	TGTGCCAGCAGTACGGGGGGGCCCAGTGAGCAGTTCTTC
.	TRBV9	TRBJ1-2	TRBD1	CASSVGPQGHGYTF	TGTGCCAGCAGCGTAGGGCCACAGGGGCATGGCTACACCTTC
.	TRBV7-6	TRBJ2-5	.	CASTETVVQETQYF	TGTGCCAGCACCGAGACAGTAGTTCAAGAGACCCAGTACTTC
.	TRBV24-1	TRBJ2-1	TRBD1	CATSGAGGIPYNEQFF	TGTGCCACCAGTGGGGCAGGGGGCATCCCCTACAATGAGCAGTTCTTC
.	TRBV18	TRBJ2-3	TRBD2	CASSLLAAGGTDTQYF	TGTGCCAGCTCACTACTAGCGGCGGGTGGGACAGATACGCAGTATTTT
.	TRBV19	TRBJ2-3	TRBD2	CASSVEAGGPTDTQYF	TGTGCCAGTAGTGTGGAAGCGGGGGGGCCGACAGATACGCAGTATTTT